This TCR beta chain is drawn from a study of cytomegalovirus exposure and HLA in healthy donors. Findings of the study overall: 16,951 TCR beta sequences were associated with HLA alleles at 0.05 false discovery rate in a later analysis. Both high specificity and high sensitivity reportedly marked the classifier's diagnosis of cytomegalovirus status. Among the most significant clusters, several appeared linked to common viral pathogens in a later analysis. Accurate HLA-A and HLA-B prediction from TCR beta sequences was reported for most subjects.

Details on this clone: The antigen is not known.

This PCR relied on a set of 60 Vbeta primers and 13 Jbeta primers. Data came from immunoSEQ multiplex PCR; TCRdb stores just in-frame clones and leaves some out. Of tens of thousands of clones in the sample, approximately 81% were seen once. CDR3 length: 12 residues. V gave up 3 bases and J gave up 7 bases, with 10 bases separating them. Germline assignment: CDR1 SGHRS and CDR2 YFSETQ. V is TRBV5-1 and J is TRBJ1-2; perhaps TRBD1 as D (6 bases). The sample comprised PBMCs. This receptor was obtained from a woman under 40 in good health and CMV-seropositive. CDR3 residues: CASSSNRAGYTF. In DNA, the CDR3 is TGCGCCAGCAGCTCAAACAGGGCTGGCTACACCTTC.